These 8 T cell receptor beta chains were sequenced from one sample in a study of blood T cell repertoires in COVID-19. Clones were sequenced by immunoSEQ multiplex PCR, and TCRdb holds only the in-frame ones, with some missing. The data contain some 300,000 clones, around 89% of them seen just once; the ten biggest clones take up around 1%. Input material: peripheral blood. The receptors were sampled from a woman aged 40 to 50 with COVID-19, enrolled during active disease.

The chain employs TRBV5-1 and TRBJ2-5, with 10 bases lining up with TRBD2. The J segment lost 5 bases and the V segment lost 3 bases, leaving 10 bases of the junction unmatched. CDR1 is SGHRS, CDR2 YFSETQ, per germline. This CDR3 region has 16 residues. The CDR3 region has the DNA TGCGCCAGCAGCTCGTTTTCTAGCGGGAGAAGGGAGACCCAGTACTTC. Translating gives CASSSFSSGRRETQYF.

The J gene is TRBJ1-4, the V gene TRBV30; 12 positions agree with TRBD1. V shed 5 bases and J 8 bases; nucleotides not matched to a gene: 9. Germline lookup yields CDR1 GTSNPN and CDR2 SVGIG (reference sequence). The CDR3 contains 15 residues. The CDR3 protein is CAWVPGQGASEKLFF. The CDR3 DNA follows: TGTGCCTGGGTCCCGGGACAGGGGGCGTCAGAAAAACTGTTTTTT.

The rearrangement uses TRBV24-1 and TRBJ2-5, with 12 positions matching TRBD2. The CDR3 length is 16 residues. The junction had 6 bases not matched to a gene; V was cut back by 4 bases and J by 4 bases. Germline V gives CDR1 KGHDR, CDR2 SFDVKD. CDR3 in DNA: TGTGCCACCAGTGACGTGACTAGCGGGGGAGGAGAGACCCAGTACTTC. Amino acid sequence: CATSDVTSGGGETQYF.

The chain combines TRBV7-3 with TRBJ2-3, with D possibly TRBD2 on 6 matching bases. CDR1 SGHTA and CDR2 FQGTGA come from the germline V gene. The CDR3 length is 14 residues. V lost 2 bases and J lost 5, with 11 bases in between. CDR3 sequence reads: CASSLYGEVDTQYF. The CDR3, as DNA: TGTGCCAGCAGCTTATACGGGGAGGTAGATACGCAGTATTTT.

The gene calls are TRBV7-2 and TRBJ1-1, with a weak D call TRBD1 (6 bases). The CDR3 loop spans 15 amino acids. V lost 5 bases and J 4 bases, leaving 17 bases between the germline ends. Per germline, CDR1 SGHTA and CDR2 FQGNSA. In nucleotides, the CDR3 is TGTGCCAGCAGCGTCGATGTGGGGGCTAGCACTGAAGCTTTCTTT. Its protein product is CASSVDVGASTEAFF.

A few counts support this clone. The chain joins TRBV5-1 to TRBJ1-1, with D perhaps matching TRBD1 (6 bases). This CDR3 is 14 amino acids long. The germline gives CDR1 SGHRS, CDR2 YFSETQ. V lost 1 base and J lost 3, with 10 bases in between. In nucleotides, the CDR3 is TGCGCCAGCAGCTTGTCAGGGGTCGACACTGAAGCTTTCTTT. It translates to CASSLSGVDTEAFF.

The J gene is TRBJ2-1, the V gene TRBV27, with 10 bases aligning to TRBD2. Germline CDR1 MNHEY, CDR2 SMNVEV (reference sequence). J lost 8 bases, V lost 5 bases, and 15 bases had no gene match. This CDR3 is built from 17 residues. CDR3 in amino acids: CASSPQLSLAGVDEQFF. For the CDR3, the DNA is TGTGCCAGCAGTCCCCAGCTATCTCTAGCGGGAGTAGATGAGCAGTTCTTC.

This chain joins TRBV14 and TRBJ2-6, with 9 bases matching TRBD1. Per germline, CDR1 SGHDN and CDR2 FVKESK. This CDR3 has 18 amino acids. After removal of 4 bases from V and 1 base from J, the junction contained 8 bases not matched to a gene. The CDR3 DNA follows: TGTGCCAGCAGCCCCCTAGGACAGGGGAGGTCTGGGGCCAACGTCCTGACTTTC. This codes for CASSPLGQGRSGANVLTF.